A selection of T cell receptor beta chains follows, all from one sample in a study of spatial heterogeneity in lung cancer. TCRdb re-called the 5' RACE reads with MiXCR, one entry per CDR3 protein. This table has approximately 17,000 distinct CDR3 sequences, approximately 8.3% appearing once. The sample consisted of lung tumor tissue, taken at surgery. These receptors were taken from a male donor with early-stage non-small cell lung cancer. Each CDR3 is given with its conserved first and last residue. A D gene is named only where the DNA matches it firmly. Clone size is stated in some rows and not others, as once, few, many or a class when expanded.

D: TRBD1; V: TRBV6-5; J: TRBJ2-5; size: many; CDR3: CASSLQGAWETQYF; DNA: TGTGCCAGCAGTCTACAGGGGGCATGGGAGACCCAGTACTTC
D: TRBD2; V: TRBV7-6; J: TRBJ2-1; size: few; CDR3: CASSKPPSGSYNEQFF; DNA: TGTGCCAGCAGCAAACCCCCTAGCGGCTCCTACAATGAGCAGTTCTTC
D: -; V: TRBV7-6; J: TRBJ2-1; size: -; CDR3: CASSLGAAGEQFF; DNA: TGTGCCAGCAGCTTAGGGGCGGCCGGGGAGCAGTTCTTC
D: TRBD1; V: TRBV4-2; J: TRBJ1-1; size: medium-sized; CDR3: CASSQEPGGTEAFF; DNA: TGTGCCAGCAGCCAAGAACCAGGGGGCACTGAAGCTTTCTTT
D: -; V: TRBV6-1; J: TRBJ1-1; size: many; CDR3: CASSEAGNTEAFF; DNA: TGTGCCAGCAGTGAAGCAGGGAACACTGAAGCTTTCTTT
D: -; V: TRBV30; J: TRBJ1-1; size: -; CDR3: CAWSTGRLGTEAFF; DNA: TGTGCCTGGTCTACAGGGAGATTGGGAACTGAAGCTTTCTTT
D: -; V: TRBV29-1; J: TRBJ1-1; size: -; CDR3: CSVVMNTEAFF; DNA: TGCAGCGTAGTTATGAACACTGAAGCTTTCTTT
D: -; V: TRBV7-7; J: TRBJ2-5; size: -; CDR3: CASSASGTAKETQYF; DNA: TGTGCTAGCAGCGCCTCCGGGACGGCTAAAGAGACCCAGTACTTC
D: -; V: TRBV11-2; J: TRBJ2-1; size: -; CDR3: CASSLNPRGDEQFF; DNA: TGTGCCAGCAGCTTAAACCCCAGGGGCGATGAGCAGTTCTTC
D: -; V: TRBV7-7; J: TRBJ2-5; size: -; CDR3: CATGRPPTQYF; DNA: TGTGCAACTGGAAGGCCCCCGACCCAGTACTTC
D: -; V: TRBV12-3/TRBV12-4; J: TRBJ1-3; size: few; CDR3: CASSFGDRTYRARSGNTIYF; DNA: TGTGCCAGCAGTTTCGGGGATAGAACCTACAGGGCTCGCTCTGGAAACACCATATATTTT
D: -; V: TRBV10-1; J: TRBJ2-2; size: many; CDR3: CASSETGNTGELFF; DNA: TGCGCCAGCAGTGAAACAGGGAACACCGGGGAGCTGTTTTTT
D: -; V: TRBV9; J: TRBJ2-1; size: many; CDR3: CASSVRTDDNEQFF; DNA: TGTGCCAGCAGCGTCAGGACGGACGACAATGAGCAGTTCTTC
D: -; V: TRBV30; J: TRBJ2-7; size: few; CDR3: CAWSGNSNTNRPVYEQYF; DNA: TGTGCCTGGAGTGGAAACAGTAATACTAATAGACCGGTCTACGAGCAGTACTTC
D: -; V: TRBV2; J: TRBJ1-4; size: medium-sized; CDR3: CASSSPGDAPSAANEKLFF; DNA: TGTGCCAGCAGTTCCCCCGGAGACGCCCCTTCAGCCGCAAATGAAAAACTGTTTTTT
D: -; V: TRBV19; J: TRBJ1-5; size: few; CDR3: CASSIGKAAGQPQHF; DNA: TGTGCCAGTAGTATAGGGAAGGCAGCGGGACAGCCCCAGCATTTT
D: -; V: TRBV7-8; J: TRBJ2-6; size: many; CDR3: CASSLGNSGANVLTF; DNA: TGTGCCAGCAGCTTAGGCAACTCTGGGGCCAACGTCCTGACTTTC
D: -; V: TRBV9; J: TRBJ2-3; size: many; CDR3: CASSHGADTQYF; DNA: TGTGCCAGCAGCCACGGGGCAGATACGCAGTATTTT
D: TRBD1; V: TRBV29-1; J: TRBJ2-5; size: few; CDR3: CSVADRGLQVETQYF; DNA: TGCAGCGTAGCAGACAGGGGTCTCCAGGTAGAGACCCAGTACTTC
D: -; V: TRBV15; J: TRBJ2-4; size: few; CDR3: CATSRPPGQGLAKNIQYF; DNA: TGTGCCACCAGCAGACCCCCTGGGCAGGGCCTAGCCAAAAACATTCAGTACTTC
D: -; V: TRBV29-1; J: TRBJ2-2; size: -; CDR3: CSVIGFPESPWELFF; DNA: TGCAGCGTCATAGGGTTTCCGGAGTCACCCTGGGAGCTGTTTTTT
D: TRBD1; V: TRBV6-1; J: TRBJ2-2; size: -; CDR3: CASSAKTGDGELFF; DNA: TGTGCCAGCAGCGCGAAGACAGGGGACGGGGAGCTGTTTTTT
D: TRBD2; V: TRBV28; J: TRBJ2-1; size: many; CDR3: CASSSSGEGNEQFF; DNA: TGTGCCAGCAGTTCTAGCGGGGAAGGCAATGAGCAGTTCTTC
D: -; V: TRBV4-2; J: TRBJ1-2; size: many; CDR3: CASSQEGRTNYGYTF; DNA: TGTGCCAGCAGCCAAGAAGGACGGACCAACTATGGCTACACCTTC
D: TRBD2; V: TRBV2; J: TRBJ2-3; size: many; CDR3: CASSGSGGARTDTQYF; DNA: TGTGCCAGCAGTGGTAGCGGGGGGGCACGCACAGATACGCAGTATTTT
D: TRBD1; V: TRBV30; J: TRBJ1-4; size: many; CDR3: CAHTQGSNEKLFF; DNA: TGTGCCCATACACAGGGGTCAAATGAAAAACTGTTTTTT
D: -; V: TRBV10-3; J: TRBJ1-2; size: many; CDR3: CAISESSYGYTF; DNA: TGTGCCATCAGTGAATCGAGTTATGGCTACACCTTC
D: TRBD1; V: TRBV28; J: TRBJ1-4; size: few; CDR3: CASSLPPGTGTSNEKLFF; DNA: TGTGCCAGCAGTCTCCCCCCCGGGACAGGGACTTCCAATGAAAAACTGTTTTTT
D: -; V: TRBV24-1; J: TRBJ1-5; size: many; CDR3: CATSDETGNNQPQHF; DNA: TGTGCCACCAGTGACGAAACAGGGAACAATCAGCCCCAGCATTTT
D: -; V: TRBV5-1; J: TRBJ2-7; size: many; CDR3: CASSLDWDEQYF; DNA: TGCGCCAGCAGCTTGGACTGGGACGAGCAGTACTTC
D: -; V: TRBV20-1; J: TRBJ1-1; size: many; CDR3: CSAKARRLNTEAFF; DNA: TGCAGTGCTAAAGCCCGCAGGCTGAACACTGAAGCTTTCTTT
D: -; V: TRBV29-1; J: TRBJ1-1; size: many; CDR3: CSVVKFTEAFF; DNA: TGCAGCGTTGTAAAGTTTACTGAAGCTTTCTTT
D: TRBD2; V: TRBV4-3; J: TRBJ2-1; size: few; CDR3: CASSQGLAGVYNEQFF; DNA: TGCGCCAGCAGCCAAGGGCTAGCGGGGGTGTACAATGAGCAGTTCTTC
D: -; V: TRBV7-2; J: TRBJ2-3; size: many; CDR3: CASSLAQWTTPPTDTQYF; DNA: TGTGCCAGCAGCTTAGCCCAGTGGACTACCCCCCCCACAGATACGCAGTATTTT
D: TRBD2; V: TRBV20-1; J: TRBJ2-3; size: -; CDR3: CSASGLAGINTDTQYF; DNA: TGCAGTGCTTCGGGACTAGCGGGGATAAACACAGATACGCAGTATTTT
D: -; V: TRBV29-1; J: TRBJ2-3; size: few; CDR3: CSVESHSLSWDTQYF; DNA: TGCAGCGTTGAAAGCCACAGCTTATCGTGGGATACGCAGTATTTT
D: TRBD2; V: TRBV4-1; J: TRBJ2-1; size: many; CDR3: CASSHASGGYNEQFF; DNA: TGCGCCAGCAGCCATGCTAGCGGGGGTTACAATGAGCAGTTCTTC
D: TRBD2; V: TRBV5-4; J: TRBJ2-7; size: few; CDR3: CASSSGGSYEQYF; DNA: TGTGCCAGCAGCTCCGGCGGGAGCTACGAGCAGTACTTC
D: -; V: TRBV7-6; J: TRBJ1-6; size: medium-sized; CDR3: CASSLALNNSPLHF; DNA: TGTGCCAGCAGCTTAGCGCTCAATAATTCACCCCTCCACTTT
D: -; V: TRBV27; J: TRBJ1-2; size: -; CDR3: CASSLVAERNGYTF; DNA: TGTGCCAGCAGTTTAGTGGCAGAGAGAAATGGCTACACCTTC
D: -; V: TRBV6-1; J: TRBJ2-5; size: -; CDR3: CASSLEGRGWETQYF; DNA: TGTGCCAGCAGCTTAGAGGGAAGGGGTTGGGAGACCCAGTACTTC
D: TRBD1; V: TRBV29-1; J: TRBJ1-3; size: many; CDR3: CGTGAGNTIYF; DNA: TGCGGGACAGGGGCAGGAAACACCATATATTTT
D: -; V: TRBV29-1; J: TRBJ1-2; size: few; CDR3: CSVEGAQGGYGYTF; DNA: TGCAGCGTTGAAGGTGCACAGGGAGGGTATGGCTACACCTTC
D: -; V: TRBV5-1; J: TRBJ2-3; size: many; CDR3: CASRLTDTQYF; DNA: TGCGCCAGCAGGCTCACAGATACGCAGTATTTT
D: -; V: TRBV20-1; J: TRBJ2-7; size: -; CDR3: CSAQEGGTYEQYF; DNA: TGCAGTGCCCAAGAGGGGGGAACCTACGAGCAGTACTTC
D: -; V: TRBV12-3/TRBV12-4; J: TRBJ1-6; size: -; CDR3: CASSSNRVYSPLHF; DNA: TGTGCCAGCAGTTCGAACAGGGTTTATTCACCCCTCCACTTT